The sequence of this T cell receptor (beta chain) was determined in a study of shared clonotypes between healthy human individuals. Assay used: immunoSEQ multiplex PCR; TCRdb lists only in-frame clones, some missing. The sample records under 2.5 million clones, about nine tenths being singletons. V lost 6 bases and J 6 bases, leaving 5 bases between the germline ends. Germline V lookup: CDR1 MDHEN, CDR2 SYDVKM. There are 11 residues in the CDR3. The sequence derives from a man between 18 and 29 years old in good health. Some clones in this sample may be carry-over from other donors' samples. This rearrangement joins TRBV28 to TRBJ2-2; perhaps TRBD1 as D (5 bases). The sequenced sample consisted of naive CD4+ T cells from PBMCs. Described subset: CD45RA+ positively selected. The CDR3 region has the DNA TGTGCCAGCAGAGGGGCCGGGGAGCTGTTTTTT. Protein product: CASRGAGELFF.